This T cell receptor (beta chain) was identified in a study of T cell responses to AZD1222 COVID-19 vaccine. About this clone: As yet, its antigen is unknown.

The study's findings and limits: Without day 14 samples, only post-peak T cell repertoires were studied.

The protocol was immunoSEQ multiplex PCR, while the TCRdb copy is restricted to in-frame clones and leaves out a portion. The data hold around 110,000 clones, with about 90% observed a single time. The CDR3 extends over 14 amino acids. Germline values: CDR1 SGHKS, CDR2 YYEKEE (reference sequence). V gave up 5 bases and J gave up 2 bases, with 11 bases separating them. The rearrangement uses TRBV5-5 and TRBJ2-1; D uncertain. This clonotype was obtained from an adult in good health. Sequencing used peripheral blood, obtained on day 0 of AZD1222 vaccination. CDR3 sequence (DNA): TGTGCCAGCAGTCATGTTAGGACCTACAATGAGCAGTTCTTC. As protein: CASSHVRTYNEQFF.